The entry that follows covers one T cell receptor beta chain sequence. The antigen is undetermined. The sample comes from a study of T cell responses to AZD1222 COVID-19 vaccine. CDR1 SGHNT and CDR2 YYREEE come from the germline V gene (reference sequence). Trimming stripped 0 bases from V and 0 bases from J, with 15 bases between. The CDR3 covers 17 residues. The table came from immunoSEQ multiplex PCR; TCRdb's copy has only in-frame clones and leaves some out. The repertoire holds about 160,000 clones, with roughly nine tenths as singletons. Broader study findings: The repertoires were collected only after the peak T cell response. Clonal diversity was possibly underestimated; the donors were predominantly white British and more often female. Elevations in Spike-specific TCR breadth and depth followed administration of two AZD1222 doses.

The receptor was derived from an adult in good health. This sequence joins TRBV5-4 and TRBJ2-5; maybe TRBD1 (5 bases). Sample: peripheral blood, taken on day 0 of AZD1222 vaccination. The CDR3 DNA sequence: TGTGCCAGCAGCTTGGCGGTGGGCAGACAGTACCAAGAGACCCAGTACTTC. It translates to CASSLAVGRQYQETQYF.